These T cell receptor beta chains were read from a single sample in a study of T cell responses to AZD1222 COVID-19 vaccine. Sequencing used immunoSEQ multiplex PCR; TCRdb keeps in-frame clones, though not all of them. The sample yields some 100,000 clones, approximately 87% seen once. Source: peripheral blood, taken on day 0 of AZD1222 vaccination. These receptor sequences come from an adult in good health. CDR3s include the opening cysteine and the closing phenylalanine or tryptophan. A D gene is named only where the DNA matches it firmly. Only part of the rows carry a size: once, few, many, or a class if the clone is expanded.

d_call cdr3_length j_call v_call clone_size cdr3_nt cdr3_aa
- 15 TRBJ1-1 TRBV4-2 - TGTGCCAGCAGCCAAGATCCGGGTAGGGACACTGAAGCTTTCTTT CASSQDPGRDTEAFF
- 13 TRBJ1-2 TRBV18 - TGTGCCAGCTCACCAGCGCCAGGAGGTGGCTACACCTTC CASSPAPGGGYTF
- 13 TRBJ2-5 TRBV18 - TGTGCCAGCTCCCCCACTTATCAAGAGACCCAGTACTTC CASSPTYQETQYF
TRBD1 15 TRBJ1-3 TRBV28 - TGTGCCAGCAGCACCGACAGGGCGTCTGGAAACACCATATATTTT CASSTDRASGNTIYF
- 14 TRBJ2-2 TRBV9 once TGTGCCAGCAGCTTACAGACAGGACCCGGGGAGCTGTTTTTT CASSLQTGPGELFF
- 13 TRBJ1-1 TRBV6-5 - TGTGCCAGCACCCAAGGGAGGAACACTGAAGCTTTCTTT CASTQGRNTEAFF
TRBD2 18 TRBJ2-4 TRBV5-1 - TGCGCCAGCAGCTCCGGACTAGCGGATAAACTAGCCAAAAACATTCAGTACTTC CASSSGLADKLAKNIQYF
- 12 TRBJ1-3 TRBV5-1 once TGCGCCAGCAGCGAACCTGGAAACACCATATATTTT CASSEPGNTIYF
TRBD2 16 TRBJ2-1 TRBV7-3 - TGTGCCAGCAGATCACGCGGGAGAGCAGATGACAATGAGCAGTTCTTC CASRSRGRADDNEQFF
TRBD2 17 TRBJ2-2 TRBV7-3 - TGTGCCAGCAGCTCCCAGCGGGGGGGCCAGAACACCGGGGAGCTGTTTTTT CASSSQRGGQNTGELFF
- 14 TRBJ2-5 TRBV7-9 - TGTGCCAGCAGCTTAGGGACGGGAGTGGAGACCCAGTACTTC CASSLGTGVETQYF
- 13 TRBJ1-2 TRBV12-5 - TGTGCTAGTGACGGTAGGGCTAACTATGGCTACACCTTC CASDGRANYGYTF
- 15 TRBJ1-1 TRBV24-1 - TGTGCCACCAGTGACCCCGAGGGGTGGAACACTGAAGCTTTCTTT CATSDPEGWNTEAFF
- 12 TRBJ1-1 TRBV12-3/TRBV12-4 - TGTGCCAGCAGTTTGAGGAACACTGAAGCTTTCTTT CASSLRNTEAFF
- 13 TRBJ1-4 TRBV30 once TGTGCCTGGAGTGACCCGGGACGAGAAAAACTGTTTTTT CAWSDPGREKLFF
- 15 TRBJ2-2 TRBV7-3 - TGTGCCAGCAGCCCTATGGGGGAGAACACCGGGGAGCTGTTTTTT CASSPMGENTGELFF
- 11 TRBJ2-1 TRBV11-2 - TGTGCCAGCAGCTTTATGATGGAGCAGTTCTTC CASSFMMEQFF
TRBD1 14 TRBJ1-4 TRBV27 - TGTGCCAGCAGACAGGGGCCCTTTAATGAAAAACTGTTTTTT CASRQGPFNEKLFF
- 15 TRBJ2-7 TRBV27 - TGTGCCAGCAGTAGTTCTATGCCGGGATCCTACGAGCAGTACTTC CASSSSMPGSYEQYF
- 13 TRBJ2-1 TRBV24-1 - TGTGCCACCAGTGGATTCCCATACAATGAGCAGTTCTTC CATSGFPYNEQFF
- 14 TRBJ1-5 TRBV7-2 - TGTGCCAGCAGCTTAGACAGCAAAAATCAGCCCCAGCATTTT CASSLDSKNQPQHF
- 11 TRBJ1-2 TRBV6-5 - TGTGCCACCCACAGTGACTATGGCTACACCTTC CATHSDYGYTF
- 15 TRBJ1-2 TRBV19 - TGTGCCAGTGTGAGTCGACAGCGAGGTAACTATGGCTACACCTTC CASVSRQRGNYGYTF